Shown below are 24 T cell receptor beta chains from a single sample sequenced in a study of CD8 T cells in Susac syndrome. Random hexamers were used to reverse transcribe an amount of about 0.45 to 1 ug RNA. TCRdb fed the immunoSEQ multiplex PCR reads into MiXCR, producing one record per CDR3 protein. The table lists under 200,000 distinct CDR3 sequences, approximately 96% of them singletons. Sequencing was performed on CD4+ T cells from PBMCs. Receptor source: a human donor with Susac syndrome.

V gene TRBV7-9 combines with J gene TRBJ2-6; D gene unclear. Germline CDR1 SEHNR, CDR2 FQNEAQ (reference sequence). The CDR3 length is 15 residues. The V end was cut by 3 bases, the J end by 0 bases, with 6 bases between. CDR3 DNA: TGTGCCAGCAGCTTGGTTCCCTCTGGGGCCAACGTCCTGACTTTC. Its translation is CASSLVPSGANVLTF.

V gene TRBV2 combines with J gene TRBJ2-7; the D is unclear. Germline-derived CDR1 and CDR2 are SNHLY and FYNNEI. The CDR3 totals 13 residues. V gave up 5 bases and J gave up 6 bases, with 14 bases separating them. The chain's CDR3 is CASSMTSWGEQYF. CDR3 DNA sequence: TGTGCCAGCAGTATGACGAGCTGGGGCGAGCAGTACTTC.

The chain has TRBV7-2 and TRBJ2-2; no firm D call. Germline CDR1 is SGHTA and CDR2 is FQGNSA. The CDR3 is made up of 13 amino acids. V was cut by 5 bases and J by 4 bases, with 8 bases left in between. The CDR3 DNA sequence: TGTGCCAGCAGCCCTAGGAGCACCGGGGAGCTGTTTTTT. Residues: CASSPRSTGELFF. Combining the CDR3 with reference TRBV7-2 and TRBJ2-2 gives the whole variable domain GAGVSQSPSNKVTEKGKDVELRCDPISGHTALYWYRQSLGQGLEFLIYFQGNSAPDKSGLPSDRFSAERTGGSVSTLTIQRTQQEDSAVYLCASSPRSTGELFFGEGSRLTVL.

V is TRBV28 and J is TRBJ2-3; TRBD2 matches 11 bases. CDR3 length: 19 amino acids. The trim removed 4 bases at V and 0 bases at J, leaving 12 bases unmatched. Germline CDR1 MDHEN, CDR2 SYDVKM. This CDR3 reads CASSSNIARLAGSTDTQYF. The CDR3 DNA follows: TGTGCCAGCAGTTCCAACATAGCCCGACTAGCGGGGAGCACAGATACGCAGTATTTT.

The chain uses TRBV18 and TRBJ1-1; no definite D call. CDR3 length: 12 amino acids. V dropped 4 bases and J dropped 6 bases, with 9 bases sitting between them. Germline V CDR1 and CDR2: KGHSH, LQKENI. The CDR3 nucleotides read TGTGCCAGCTCACAGCAAGGCGCTGAAGCTTTCTTT. Its translation is CASSQQGAEAFF.

V and J are TRBV14 and TRBJ1-6, with D maybe TRBD1 (5 bases). CDR1 is SGHDN, CDR2 FVKESK, per germline. Trimming cost V 5 bases and J 5 bases, with 19 bases left between them. The CDR3 loop spans 17 amino acids. The CDR3 DNA sequence: TGTGCCAGCAGCACTCGACAGCCCCTGCACAATAATTCACCCCTCCACTTT. Translating it yields CASSTRQPLHNNSPLHF.

The chain employs TRBV9 and TRBJ2-2, with 13 bases aligning to TRBD2. Germline V gene lookup returns CDR1 SGDLS and CDR2 YYNGEE. V lost 0 bases and J lost 8; bases outside the gene matches: 7. The CDR3 runs to 17 residues. In DNA, the CDR3 is TGTGCCAGCAGCGTAGGGGGACTAGCGGGGCTCGGGGGGGAGCTGTTTTTT. Protein product: CASSVGGLAGLGGELFF.

The rearrangement joins TRBV12-3 or TRBV12-4 to TRBJ2-1, with 13 bases fitting TRBD2. The CDR3 consists of 16 residues. Unmatched junction bases numbered 8, after V lost 6 bases and J lost 6 bases. The CDR3 sequence: CASRSGTSGELNEQFF. The CDR3 DNA follows: TGTGCCAGCAGATCCGGGACTAGCGGGGAGCTCAATGAGCAGTTCTTC.

The chain has TRBV9 and TRBJ2-5; TRBD1 matches at 7 bases. CDR3 length equals 14 residues. Germline V gene sequence: CDR1 SGDLS, CDR2 YYNGEE. The J segment lost 0 bases and the V segment lost 6 bases, leaving 5 bases of the junction unmatched. This CDR3 is CASTEGAYQETQYF. The CDR3 nucleotides are TGTGCCAGCACCGAGGGGGCCTACCAAGAGACCCAGTACTTC.

The V gene is TRBV30, the J gene TRBJ1-5, with D unclear. The CDR3 totals 13 residues. V was clipped by 1 base and J by 5 bases, with 9 bases between them. CDR1 and CDR2 from the germline V gene are GTSNPN and SVGIG (reference sequence). The CDR3 DNA reads TGTGCCTGGAGTGGGAATGTCCATCAGCCCCAGCATTTT. Protein: CAWSGNVHQPQHF.

The chain links TRBV30 to TRBJ1-1; the D is unclear. Per germline, CDR1 GTSNPN and CDR2 SVGIG (reference sequence). CDR3 length equals 13 residues. V lost 2 bases to trimming and J lost 0 bases, with 7 bases between them. CDR3 in DNA: TGTGCCTGGAGTTTACAGTTGAACACTGAAGCTTTCTTT. Its protein product is CAWSLQLNTEAFF.

The V call is TRBV7-3, the J call TRBJ2-7; no firm D call. Germline lookup yields CDR1 SGHTA and CDR2 FQGTGA. V was trimmed by 0 bases and J by 6 bases, leaving 9 bases between them. The CDR3 runs to 13 residues. CDR3 loop: CASSLTFRAEQYF. The CDR3 DNA reads TGTGCCAGCAGCTTAACTTTTAGGGCCGAGCAGTACTTC.

The chain links TRBV3-1 to TRBJ1-5; D is unresolved. The germline CDR1 and CDR2 sequences are LGHDT and YNNKEL (reference sequence). V lost 0 bases, J lost 9 bases, and 9 bases lay in between. The CDR3 loop spans 13 amino acids. CDR3 bases: TGTGCCAGCAGCCAAGATCGGGGTTGGCCCCAGCATTTT. Translation gives CASSQDRGWPQHF. The whole variable domain, filled in from reference TRBV3-1 and TRBJ1-5, reads DTAVSQTPKYLVTQMGNDKSIKCEQNLGHDTMYWYKQDSKKFLKIMFSYNNKELIINETVPNRFSPKSPDKAHLNLHINSLELGDSAVYFCASSQDRGWPQHFGDGTRLSIL.

The chain has TRBV30 and TRBJ1-3; unclear D gene. V was pared by 0 bases and J by 0 bases, with 9 bases between. CDR3 length: 15 amino acids. CDR1 and CDR2 from the germline V gene are GTSNPN and SVGIG (reference sequence). The DNA of the CDR3 is TGTGCCTGGAGTGTGGTACGGAACTCTGGAAACACCATATATTTT. This translates into CAWSVVRNSGNTIYF.

The chain has TRBV2 and TRBJ1-2; perhaps TRBD1 as D (5 bases). Germline assignment: CDR1 SNHLY and CDR2 FYNNEI. V was shortened by 5 bases and J by 11 bases, with 18 bases between the two germline ends. CDR3 length: 13 amino acids. CDR3 sequence reads: CASSTGLPGWYTF. The CDR3 coding sequence is TGTGCCAGCAGTACGGGACTGCCGGGATGGTACACCTTC.

This sequence joins TRBV7-2 and TRBJ2-3; 10 bases match TRBD2. CDR3 length: 15 amino acids. The ends lost 5 bases at V and 4 bases at J; junction bases unmatched: 6. Germline loops: CDR1 SGHTA, CDR2 FQGNSA. The CDR3 sequence: CASSRAGGPADTQYF. Here the CDR3 DNA reads TGTGCCAGCAGCCGAGCGGGGGGGCCCGCAGATACGCAGTATTTT.

The chain couples TRBV3-1 to TRBJ2-7, with TRBD1 matching over 11 bases. The CDR3 is made up of 16 amino acids. V lost 0 bases to trimming and J lost 3 bases; unmatched junction nucleotides: 4. CDR1 is LGHDT, CDR2 YNNKEL, per germline (reference sequence). The CDR3 region is CASSQDPGTGGYEQYF. In DNA form, the CDR3 reads TGTGCCAGCAGCCAAGATCCCGGGACAGGGGGCTACGAGCAGTACTTC.

This chain joins TRBV20-1 and TRBJ1-5; possibly TRBD1 for D (6 bases). Germline V CDR1 and CDR2: DFQATT, SNEGSKA (reference sequence). This CDR3 has 17 amino acids. V was cut by 0 bases and J by 7 bases, with 22 bases left in between. DNA for the CDR3: TGCAGTGCTAGAGATTCGGCCCACAGGGCATTCGGCCAGCCCCAGCATTTT. Translated: CSARDSAHRAFGQPQHF.

V and J are TRBV6-1 and TRBJ2-2, with 8 bases fitting TRBD2. V lost 10 bases, J lost 0 bases, and 16 bases stayed unmatched. The CDR3 is 18 residues long. CDR1 MNHNS and CDR2 SASEGT come from the germline V gene. In nucleotides, the CDR3 is TGTGCCACCCTTAGCCGGGGGGGAATCCTCGCGAACACCGGGGAGCTGTTTTTT. This codes for CATLSRGGILANTGELFF.

The chain carries TRBV5-4 and TRBJ2-5; 10 bases match TRBD1. Germline V gene sequence: CDR1 SGHNT, CDR2 YYREEE (reference sequence). The ends lost 4 bases at V and 3 bases at J; junction bases unmatched: 9. This CDR3 has 16 residues. CDR3 nucleotide sequence: TGTGCCAGCAGCAGGCCGGGACAGGGGTTTGAAGAGACCCAGTACTTC. Encoded protein: CASSRPGQGFEETQYF.

This sequence joins TRBV14 and TRBJ2-3, with unresolved D. The V end was cut by 4 bases, the J end by 6 bases, with 14 bases between. The CDR3 spans 14 residues. Germline-derived CDR1 and CDR2 are SGHDN and FVKESK. The CDR3 protein is CASSPGPPWDTQYF. The CDR3 bases are TGTGCCAGCAGCCCCGGGCCTCCGTGGGATACGCAGTATTTT.

The genes are TRBV20-1 and TRBJ1-5, with D possibly TRBD1 on 5 matching bases. The CDR3 consists of 14 residues. Germline assignment: CDR1 DFQATT and CDR2 SNEGSKA (reference sequence). Trimming stripped 6 bases from V and 1 base from J, with 13 bases between. CDR3 nucleotide sequence: TGCAGTGCCGGTGGGAGGGGAAGCAATCAGCCCCAGCATTTT. Translated, it gives CSAGGRGSNQPQHF.

V usage is TRBV3-1 and J usage is TRBJ1-5; D call uncertain. Trimming shortened V by 0 bases and J by 0 bases, and 3 bases separated the two germline ends. The germline V gene encodes CDR1 LGHDT and CDR2 YNNKEL (reference sequence). The CDR3 sequence is 14 residues long. The CDR3 bases are TGTGCCAGCAGCCAAGATTCTAGCAATCAGCCCCAGCATTTT. The encoded protein is CASSQDSSNQPQHF.

This rearrangement joins TRBV27 to TRBJ1-2; perhaps TRBD1 as D (5 bases). This CDR3 contains 17 residues. V was cut by 2 bases and J by 0 bases, with 16 bases left in between. The germline V gene encodes CDR1 MNHEY and CDR2 SMNVEV (reference sequence). The CDR3 nucleotides read TGTGCCAGCAGTTTAAGGGGTCGTGAGAGAGCTAACTATGGCTACACCTTC. Amino acids: CASSLRGRERANYGYTF.